This TCR beta chain stems from a study of blood T cell repertoires in COVID-19. Overall study context: T cells, B-cell-depleted T cells, or PBMCs supplied cDNA or gDNA.

V gave up 3 bases and J gave up 0 bases, with 16 bases separating them. The germline gives CDR1 SGDLS, CDR2 YYNGEE. This CDR3 is 17 amino acids long. Clones were read by immunoSEQ multiplex PCR, and TCRdb kept only the in-frame ones, dropping some. The sample consists of 300,000 to 350,000 clones, approximately 85% of them appearing once. The chain employs TRBV9 and TRBJ2-1, with D possibly matching TRBD2 (6 bases). This receptor was taken from a man under 40 who had recovered from COVID-19. The sample comprised PBMCs or T cells enriched from blood (not recorded which). For the CDR3, the DNA is TGTGCCAGCAGCGCCACGGCTGGGAGGAGCTCCTACAATGAGCAGTTCTTC. As protein: CASSATAGRSSYNEQFF.